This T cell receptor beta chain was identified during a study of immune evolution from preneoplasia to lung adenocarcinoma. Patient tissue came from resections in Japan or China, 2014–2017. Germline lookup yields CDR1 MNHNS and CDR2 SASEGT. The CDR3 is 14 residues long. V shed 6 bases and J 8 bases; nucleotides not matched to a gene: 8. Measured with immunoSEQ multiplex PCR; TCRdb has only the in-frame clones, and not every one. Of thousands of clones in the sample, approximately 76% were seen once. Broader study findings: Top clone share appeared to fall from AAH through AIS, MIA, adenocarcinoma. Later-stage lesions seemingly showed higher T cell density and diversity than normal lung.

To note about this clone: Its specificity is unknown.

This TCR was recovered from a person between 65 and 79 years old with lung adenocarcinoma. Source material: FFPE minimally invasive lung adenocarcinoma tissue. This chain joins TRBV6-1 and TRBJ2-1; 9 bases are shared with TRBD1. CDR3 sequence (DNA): TGTGCCAGCAGAAGGACAGGGGCGGCCGATGAGCAGTTCTTC. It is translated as CASRRTGAADEQFF.